One and the same sample provided the 10 T cell receptor beta chains below, sequenced in a study of shared clonotypes between healthy human individuals. Libraries were prepared by immunoSEQ multiplex PCR; TCRdb keeps only in-frame clonotypes and omits some of them. The table has about 1.5 million clones, about 98% seen once. Sequenced input: naive CD4+ T cells sorted from blood. Subset described: CD45RA+ positively selected. All receptors come from a young man in good health.

The V and J genes are TRBV7-2 and TRBJ2-1; no clear D gene. The germline V gene has CDR1 SGHTA and CDR2 FQGNSA. V shed 0 bases and J shed 3 bases, with 6 bases lying between them. The CDR3 spans 14 residues. The CDR3 loop is CASSLAGIYNEQFF. DNA of the CDR3: TGTGCCAGCAGCTTAGCGGGTATCTACAATGAGCAGTTCTTC.

V is TRBV5-1 and J is TRBJ2-7, with D uncertain. The length of the CDR3 is 14 residues. The germline CDR1 and CDR2 sequences are SGHRS and YFSETQ. V lost 2 bases, J lost 3 bases, and 12 bases lay in between. The CDR3 DNA follows: TGCGCCAGCAGCTTCAACGGGCCTAACTACGAGCAGTACTTC. Protein product: CASSFNGPNYEQYF.

The CDR3 sequence is CASNPLWTGGNQPQHF. CDR3 sequence (DNA): TGTGCCAGCAATCCCCTTTGGACAGGGGGCAATCAGCCCCAGCATTTT. The rearrangement uses TRBV28 and TRBJ1-5; 9 bases are a match to TRBD1. V was clipped by 7 bases and J by 2 bases; unmatched bases: 9. Germline V gene sequence: CDR1 MDHEN, CDR2 SYDVKM. This CDR3 contains 16 residues.

The rearrangement joins TRBV27 to TRBJ2-1, with 11 bases that match TRBD2. Trimming cost V 5 bases and J 5 bases; bases outside gene matches: 14. From germline, CDR1 is MNHEY and CDR2 SMNVEV (reference sequence). The CDR3 spans 18 residues. CDR3 amino acids: CASSPLSAGLAANNEQFF. In nucleotides, the CDR3 is TGTGCCAGCAGTCCGTTATCCGCGGGACTAGCGGCAAACAATGAGCAGTTCTTC.

The chain recombines TRBV12-2 with TRBJ2-7; the D segment call TRBD2 is taken from the table without a DNA check. TRBV12-2 is termed a pseudogene. CDR3 length equals 15 residues. This chain's CDR3 is CASRLGRGPTYEQYF. The CDR3 region has the DNA TGTGCAAGTCGCTTAGGGAGGGGTCCCACCTACGAGCAGTACTTC.

This rearrangement joins TRBV28 to TRBJ1-2; tentatively, D is TRBD1 (5 bases). Germline V lookup: CDR1 MDHEN, CDR2 SYDVKM. Trimming removed 3 bases at V and 7 bases at J, with 24 bases between. The CDR3 runs 17 residues. This CDR3 reads CASSLAQGSRWFGGYTF. CDR3 nucleotides: TGTGCCAGCAGTTTGGCGCAGGGTTCTCGTTGGTTTGGTGGCTACACCTTC.

This chain links TRBV2 with TRBJ2-7, with TRBD1 as a possible D gene (6 bases). Trimming pared 4 bases from V and 6 bases from J, leaving 16 bases between. The CDR3 totals 14 residues. Germline V CDR1 and CDR2: SNHLY, FYNNEI. CDR3 protein: CASSVNRDISEQYF. DNA for the CDR3: TGTGCCAGCAGTGTGAACCGGGACATCTCCGAGCAGTACTTC.

The genes are TRBV6-5 and TRBJ1-3; D not resolved. This CDR3 contains 15 residues. Trimming pared 4 bases from V and 0 bases from J, leaving 10 bases between. CDR1 and CDR2 (germline): MNHEY, SVGAGI. The chain's CDR3 is CASSSRTYSGNTIYF. The CDR3 DNA sequence: TGTGCCAGCAGTTCCCGGACCTACTCTGGAAACACCATATATTTT.

The genes are TRBV7-6 and TRBJ2-7, with a possible D match to TRBD1 (5 bases). The CDR3 is 14 residues long. Germline V lookup: CDR1 SGHVS, CDR2 FNYEAQ. V shed 1 base and J shed 3 bases, with 10 bases lying between them. DNA for the CDR3: TGTGCCAGCAGCTTAGAGGGGCGAAACTACGAGCAGTACTTC. Encoded protein: CASSLEGRNYEQYF.

V is TRBV18 and J is TRBJ2-3; D is undetermined. In germline, CDR1 is KGHSH, CDR2 LQKENI. Trimming cost V 3 bases and J 0 bases, with 7 bases left between them. The length of the CDR3 is 14 residues. DNA for the CDR3: TGTGCCAGCTCACCTGTATCTAGCACAGATACGCAGTATTTT. Translated, it gives CASSPVSSTDTQYF.